This paragraph reports one TCR beta chain. What it recognizes is unknown. A single record per CDR3 protein comes from TCRdb applying MiXCR to the 5' RACE reads. The sample has roughly 670,000 distinct CDR3 sequences, around 20% seen once. There are 16 residues in the CDR3. The junction had 10 bases not matched to a gene; V was cut back by 5 bases and J by 5 bases. Per the germline V gene, CDR1 is ENHRY and CDR2 is SYGVKD. The record originates from a study of CD8 T cells in ankylosing spondylitis. Study results and limitations: Seven to nine highly homologous variants made up a TCR beta motif that seemed to typify ankylosing spondylitis blood. Disease-associated clones were CD8+ and fairly uncommon in peripheral blood.

V and J are TRBV10-3 and TRBJ2-1; TRBD2 agrees at 9 bases. The clonotype originates from a male donor with ankylosing spondylitis. The sequenced material came from blood, either unsorted or a sorted T cell fraction (not recorded which). The DNA of the CDR3 is TGTGCCATCAGTTCATCCGGGACTAGCAGTGACAATGAGCAGTTCTTC. Translated, it gives CAISSSGTSSDNEQFF.